One T cell receptor beta chain is described in this entry. The antigen remains unidentified. An overlapping HIV-1 Gag peptide pool stimulated these cells at approximately 1 ug/peptide/mL. Responding CD4+ T cells were sorted by upregulation of both CD40 ligand and CD69. The immunoSEQ assay was version 4, run in survey mode. Sequencing used immunoSEQ multiplex PCR; TCRdb keeps in-frame clones, though not all of them. Among about 25,000 clones listed, roughly 70% were seen once. This specimen belongs to a study of persistence of HIV-infected CD4 T cells. General study findings and limits: The rare CMV-responding cells with HIV-1 proviruses were not separately TCR-sequenced. Compared with CD3/CD28-stimulated cells, CMV- and Gag-responding cells showed lower TCRbeta richness. Antigen-responding cells were enriched for degenerate expanded CDR3beta sequences.

The CDR3 is 16 amino acids. The chain links TRBV21-1 to TRBJ1-5. TRBV21-1 is noted as a pseudogene. The source is an adult man with HIV who was CMV-seropositive. Specimen: CD4+ T cells sorted from PBMCs after approximately 20-hour stimulation, collected from a patient who received antiretroviral therapy. The chain's CDR3 is CASSKVAQRDDQPQHF. CDR3 DNA sequence: TGTGCCAGCAGCAAAGTAGCACAGCGCGACGATCAGCCCCAGCATTTT.